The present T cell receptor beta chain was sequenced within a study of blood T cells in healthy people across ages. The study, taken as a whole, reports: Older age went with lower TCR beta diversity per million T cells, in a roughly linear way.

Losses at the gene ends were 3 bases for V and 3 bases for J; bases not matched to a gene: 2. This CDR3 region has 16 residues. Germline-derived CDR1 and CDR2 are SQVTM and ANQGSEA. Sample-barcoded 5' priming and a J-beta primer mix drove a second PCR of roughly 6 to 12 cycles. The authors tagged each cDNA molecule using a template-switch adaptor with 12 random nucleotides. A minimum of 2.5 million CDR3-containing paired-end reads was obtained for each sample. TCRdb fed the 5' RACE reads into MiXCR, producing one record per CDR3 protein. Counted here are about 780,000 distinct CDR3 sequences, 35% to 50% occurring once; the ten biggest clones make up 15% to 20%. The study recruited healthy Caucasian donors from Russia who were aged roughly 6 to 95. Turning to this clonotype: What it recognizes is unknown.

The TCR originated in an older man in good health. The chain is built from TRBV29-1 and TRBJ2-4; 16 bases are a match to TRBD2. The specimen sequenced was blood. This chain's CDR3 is CSVEGLAGGVKNIQYF. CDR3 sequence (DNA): TGCAGCGTTGAGGGACTAGCGGGAGGGGTCAAAAACATTCAGTACTTC.